One T cell receptor beta chain is described in this entry. This specimen comes from a study of OX40 agonist ivuxolimab in advanced cancers. The assay was immunoSEQ multiplex PCR, and TCRdb's table has in-frame clones only and misses some. The sample comprises 65,000 to 70,000 clones, 75% to 90% of which are singletons, and roughly 6% rests with the top ten. The CDR3 is 15 amino acids. The ends were cut back, 5 bases at V and 5 bases at J, with 18 bases in the middle. Germline values: CDR1 MNHEY, CDR2 SMNVEV (reference sequence). This chain links TRBV27 with TRBJ2-5; D is possibly TRBD1 or TRBD2 (5 bases each). The source material was CD4+ or CD8+ T cells sorted from blood, sampled in a trial of the OX40 agonist ivuxolimab. This TCR was recovered from an adult with an advanced solid tumor such as melanoma, head and neck, liver or kidney cancer. CDR3 in DNA: TGTGCCAGCAGTGCGGCCTTAGGGGACGGGGAGACCCAGTACTTC. Its protein is CASSAALGDGETQYF.